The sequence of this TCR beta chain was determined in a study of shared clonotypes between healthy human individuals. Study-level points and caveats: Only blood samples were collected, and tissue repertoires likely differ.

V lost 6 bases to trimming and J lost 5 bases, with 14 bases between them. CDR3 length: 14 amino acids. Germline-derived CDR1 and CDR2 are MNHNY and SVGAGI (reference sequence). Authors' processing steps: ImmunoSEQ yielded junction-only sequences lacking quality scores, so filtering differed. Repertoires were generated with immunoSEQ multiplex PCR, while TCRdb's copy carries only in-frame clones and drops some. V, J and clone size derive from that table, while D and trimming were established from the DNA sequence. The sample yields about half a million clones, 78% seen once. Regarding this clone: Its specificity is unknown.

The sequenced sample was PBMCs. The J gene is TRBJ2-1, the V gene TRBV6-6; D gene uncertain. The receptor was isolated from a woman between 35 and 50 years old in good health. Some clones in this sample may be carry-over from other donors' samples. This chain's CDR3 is CASSRLQRDNEQFF. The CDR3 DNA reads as TGTGCCAGCAGCAGATTACAAAGAGACAATGAGCAGTTCTTC.